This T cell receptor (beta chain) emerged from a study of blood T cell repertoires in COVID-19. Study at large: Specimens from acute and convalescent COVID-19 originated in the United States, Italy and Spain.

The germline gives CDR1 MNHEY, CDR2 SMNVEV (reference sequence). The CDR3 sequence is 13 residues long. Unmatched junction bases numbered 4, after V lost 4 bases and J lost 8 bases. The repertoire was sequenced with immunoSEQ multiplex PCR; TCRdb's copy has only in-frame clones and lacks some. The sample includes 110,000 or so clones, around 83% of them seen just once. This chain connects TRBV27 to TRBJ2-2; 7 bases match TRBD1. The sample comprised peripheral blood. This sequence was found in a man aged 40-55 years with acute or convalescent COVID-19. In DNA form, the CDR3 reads TGTGCCAGCAGTTACAACAGGGGTGGGGAGCTGTTTTTT. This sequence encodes CASSYNRGGELFF.